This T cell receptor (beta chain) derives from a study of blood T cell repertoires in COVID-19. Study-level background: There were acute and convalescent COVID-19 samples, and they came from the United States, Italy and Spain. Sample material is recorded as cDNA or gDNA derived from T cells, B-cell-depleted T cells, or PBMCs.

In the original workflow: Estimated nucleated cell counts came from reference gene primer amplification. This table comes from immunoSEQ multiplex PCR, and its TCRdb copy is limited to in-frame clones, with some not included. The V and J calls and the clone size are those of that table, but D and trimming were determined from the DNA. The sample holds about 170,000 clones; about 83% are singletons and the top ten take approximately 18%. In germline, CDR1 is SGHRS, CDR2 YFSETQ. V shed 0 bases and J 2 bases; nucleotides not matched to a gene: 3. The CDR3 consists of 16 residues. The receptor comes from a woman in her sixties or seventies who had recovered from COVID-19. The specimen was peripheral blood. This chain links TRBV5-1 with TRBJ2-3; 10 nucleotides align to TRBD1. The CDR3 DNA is TGCGCCAGCAGCTTGGGGGACAGGGGTGACACAGATACGCAGTATTTT. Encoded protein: CASSLGDRGDTDTQYF. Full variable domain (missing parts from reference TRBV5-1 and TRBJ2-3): KAGVTQTPRYLIKTRGQQVTLSCSPISGHRSVSWYQQTPGQGLQFLFEYFSETQRNKGNFPGRFSGRQFSNSRSEMNVSTLELGDSALYLCASSLGDRGDTDTQYFGPGTRLTVL.